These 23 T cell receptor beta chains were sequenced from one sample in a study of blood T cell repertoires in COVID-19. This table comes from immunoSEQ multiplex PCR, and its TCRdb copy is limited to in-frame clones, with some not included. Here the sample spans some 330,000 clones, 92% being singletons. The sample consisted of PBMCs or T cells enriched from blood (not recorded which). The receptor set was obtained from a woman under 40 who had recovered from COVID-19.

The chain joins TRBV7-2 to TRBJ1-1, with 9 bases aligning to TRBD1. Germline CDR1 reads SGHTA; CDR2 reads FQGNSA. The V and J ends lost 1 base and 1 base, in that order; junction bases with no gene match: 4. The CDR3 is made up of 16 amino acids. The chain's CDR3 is CASSLGRGQGNTEAFF. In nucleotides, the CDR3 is TGTGCCAGCAGCTTAGGGCGGGGACAGGGGAACACTGAAGCTTTCTTT.

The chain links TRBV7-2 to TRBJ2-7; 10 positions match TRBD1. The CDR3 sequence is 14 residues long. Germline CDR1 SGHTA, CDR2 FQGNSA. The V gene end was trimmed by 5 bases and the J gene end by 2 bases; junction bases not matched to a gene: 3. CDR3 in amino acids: CASSQTGGPYEQYF. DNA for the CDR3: TGTGCCAGCAGCCAGACAGGGGGCCCCTACGAGCAGTACTTC.

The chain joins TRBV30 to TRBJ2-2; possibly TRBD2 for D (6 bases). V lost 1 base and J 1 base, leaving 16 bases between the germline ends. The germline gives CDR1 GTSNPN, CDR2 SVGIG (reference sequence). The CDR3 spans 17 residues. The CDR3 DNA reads TGTGCCTGGAGTGCACCCGAGGAGGGGAGGAACACCGGGGAGCTGTTTTTT. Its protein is CAWSAPEEGRNTGELFF.

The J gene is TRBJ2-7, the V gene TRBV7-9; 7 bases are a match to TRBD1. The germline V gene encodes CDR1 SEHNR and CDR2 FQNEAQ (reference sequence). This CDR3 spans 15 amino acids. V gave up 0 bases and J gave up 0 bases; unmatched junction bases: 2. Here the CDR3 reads CASSLATGTSYEQYF. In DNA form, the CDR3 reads TGTGCCAGCAGCTTAGCGACAGGGACCTCCTACGAGCAGTACTTC.

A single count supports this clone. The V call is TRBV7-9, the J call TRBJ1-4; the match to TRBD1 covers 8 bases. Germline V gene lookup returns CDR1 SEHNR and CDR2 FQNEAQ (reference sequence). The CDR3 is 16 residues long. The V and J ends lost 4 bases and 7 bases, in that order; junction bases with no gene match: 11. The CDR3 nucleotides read TGTGCCAGCAGCTCCCCCCGACAGGGGAGGGGTGAAAAACTGTTTTTT. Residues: CASSSPRQGRGEKLFF.

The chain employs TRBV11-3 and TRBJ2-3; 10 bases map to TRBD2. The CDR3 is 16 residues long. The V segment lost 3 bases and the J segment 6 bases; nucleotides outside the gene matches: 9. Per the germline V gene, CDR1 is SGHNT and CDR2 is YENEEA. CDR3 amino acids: CASSFSGRAPGDTQYF. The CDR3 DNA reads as TGTGCCAGCAGCTTCAGCGGGAGGGCCCCGGGGGATACGCAGTATTTT.

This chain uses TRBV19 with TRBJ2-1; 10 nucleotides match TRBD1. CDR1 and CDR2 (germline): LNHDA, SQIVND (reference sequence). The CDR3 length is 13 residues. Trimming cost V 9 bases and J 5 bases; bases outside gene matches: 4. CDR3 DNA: TGTGCCAGCCGGGACAGGGGAAACAATGAGCAGTTCTTC. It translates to CASRDRGNNEQFF. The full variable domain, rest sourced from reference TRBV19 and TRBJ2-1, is DGGITQSPKYLFRKEGQNVTLSCEQNLNHDAMYWYRQDPGQGLRLIYYSQIVNDFQKGDIAEGYSVSREKKESFPLTVTSAQKNPTAFYLCASRDRGNNEQFFGPGTRLTVL.

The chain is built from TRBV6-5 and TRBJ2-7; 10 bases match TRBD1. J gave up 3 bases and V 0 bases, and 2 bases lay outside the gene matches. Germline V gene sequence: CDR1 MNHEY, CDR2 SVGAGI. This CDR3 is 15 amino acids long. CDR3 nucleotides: TGTGCCAGCAGTTACTCGGACAGGGGGTTCTACGAGCAGTACTTC. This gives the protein CASSYSDRGFYEQYF.

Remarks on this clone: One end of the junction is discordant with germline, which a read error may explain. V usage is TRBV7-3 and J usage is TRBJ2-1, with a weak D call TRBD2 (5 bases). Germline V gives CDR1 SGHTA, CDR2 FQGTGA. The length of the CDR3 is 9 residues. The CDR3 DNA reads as TGTGCCAGCAGCCCTAGCCAGGTCTTC. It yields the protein CASSPSQVF. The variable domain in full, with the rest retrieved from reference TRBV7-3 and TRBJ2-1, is GAGVSQTPSNKVTEKGKYVELRCDPISGHTALYWYRQSLGQGPEFLIYFQGTGAADDSGLPNDRFFAVRPEGSVSTLKIQRTERGDSAVYLCASSPSQVFGPGTRLTVL.

DNA for the CDR3: TGTGCCAGCAGTTTAACGGGGAGAGCGAACACCGGGGAGCTGTTTTTT. As protein: CASSLTGRANTGELFF. The V and J genes are TRBV6-2 or TRBV6-3 and TRBJ2-2; tentatively, D is TRBD2 (5 bases). Trimming pared 4 bases from V and 0 bases from J, leaving 12 bases between. CDR3 length: 16 residues. Germline V gene data show CDR1 as MNHEY and CDR2 as SVGEGT.

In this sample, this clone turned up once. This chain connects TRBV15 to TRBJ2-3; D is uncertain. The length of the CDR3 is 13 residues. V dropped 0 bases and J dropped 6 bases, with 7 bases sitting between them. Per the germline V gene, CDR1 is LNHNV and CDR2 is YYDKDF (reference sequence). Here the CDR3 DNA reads TGTGCCACCAGCAGAGATTTTCTGGATACGCAGTATTTT. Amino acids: CATSRDFLDTQYF.

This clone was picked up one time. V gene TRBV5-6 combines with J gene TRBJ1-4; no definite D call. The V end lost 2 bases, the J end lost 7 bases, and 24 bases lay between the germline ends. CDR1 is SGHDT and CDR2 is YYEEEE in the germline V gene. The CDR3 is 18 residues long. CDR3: CASSLFGGRRAVGEKLFF. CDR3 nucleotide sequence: TGTGCCAGCAGCTTATTCGGAGGCAGGCGGGCGGTTGGTGAAAAACTGTTTTTT.

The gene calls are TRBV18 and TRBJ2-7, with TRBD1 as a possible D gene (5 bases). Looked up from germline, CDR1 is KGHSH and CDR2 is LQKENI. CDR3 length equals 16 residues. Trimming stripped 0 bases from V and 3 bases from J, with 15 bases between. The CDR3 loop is CASSPPGRNRYYEQYF. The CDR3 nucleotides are TGTGCCAGCTCACCACCGGGGCGGAATCGCTACTACGAGCAGTACTTC.

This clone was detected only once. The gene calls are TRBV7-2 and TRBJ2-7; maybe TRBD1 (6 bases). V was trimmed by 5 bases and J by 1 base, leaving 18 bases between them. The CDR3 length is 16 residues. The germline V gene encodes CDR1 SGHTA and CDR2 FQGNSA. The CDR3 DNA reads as TGTGCCAGCAGCCCGGGACAAACCTACCTATCCTACGAGCAGTACTTC. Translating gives CASSPGQTYLSYEQYF.

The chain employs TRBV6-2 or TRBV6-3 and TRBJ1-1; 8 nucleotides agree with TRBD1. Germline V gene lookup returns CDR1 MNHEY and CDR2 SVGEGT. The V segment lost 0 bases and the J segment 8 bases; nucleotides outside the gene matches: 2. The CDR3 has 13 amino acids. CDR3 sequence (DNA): TGTGCCAGCAGTTACTCCTGGACAGGGGAAGCTTTCTTT. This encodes CASSYSWTGEAFF.

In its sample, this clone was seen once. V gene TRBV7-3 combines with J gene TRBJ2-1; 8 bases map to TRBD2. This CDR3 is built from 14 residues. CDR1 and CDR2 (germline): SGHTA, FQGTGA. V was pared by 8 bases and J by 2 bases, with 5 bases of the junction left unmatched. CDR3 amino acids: CASGNSGAYNEQFF. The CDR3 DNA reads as TGTGCCAGCGGAAATAGCGGGGCCTACAATGAGCAGTTCTTC.

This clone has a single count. The CDR3 here is CASSHPRGRDSYEQYF. The CDR3 nucleotides are TGTGCCAGCAGCCACCCCCGGGGAAGGGACTCCTACGAGCAGTACTTC. The V gene is TRBV3-1 (or the pseudogene TRBV3-2), the J gene TRBJ2-7, with a weak D call TRBD2 (5 bases). CDR3 size: 16 residues. Per the germline V gene, CDR1 is LGHDT and CDR2 is YNNKEL (reference sequence). Trimming took off 3 bases at V and 0 bases at J, with 15 bases between the two ends.

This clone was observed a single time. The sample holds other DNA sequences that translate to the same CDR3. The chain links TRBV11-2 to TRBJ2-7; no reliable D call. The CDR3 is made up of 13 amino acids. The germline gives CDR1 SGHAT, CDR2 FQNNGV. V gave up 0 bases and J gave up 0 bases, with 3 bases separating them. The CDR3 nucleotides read TGTGCCAGCAGCTTAGATCGCTCCTACGAGCAGTACTTC. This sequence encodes CASSLDRSYEQYF.

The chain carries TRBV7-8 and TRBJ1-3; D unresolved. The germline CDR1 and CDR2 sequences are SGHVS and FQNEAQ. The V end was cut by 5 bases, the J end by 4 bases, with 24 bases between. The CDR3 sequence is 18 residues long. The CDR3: CASSPPLRFAVRGNTIYF. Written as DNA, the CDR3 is TGTGCCAGCAGCCCCCCATTAAGGTTTGCAGTGAGGGGAAACACCATATATTTT.

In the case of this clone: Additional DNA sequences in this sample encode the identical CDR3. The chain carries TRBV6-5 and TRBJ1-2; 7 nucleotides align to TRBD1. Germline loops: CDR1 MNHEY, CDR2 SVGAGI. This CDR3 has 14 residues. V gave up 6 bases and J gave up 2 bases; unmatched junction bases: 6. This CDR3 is CASSPGGSNYGYTF. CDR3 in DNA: TGTGCCAGCAGCCCAGGGGGATCAAACTATGGCTACACCTTC.

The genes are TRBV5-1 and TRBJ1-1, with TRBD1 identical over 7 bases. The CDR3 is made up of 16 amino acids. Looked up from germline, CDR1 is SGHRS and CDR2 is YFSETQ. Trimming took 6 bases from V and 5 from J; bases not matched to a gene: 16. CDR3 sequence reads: CASTGDSSKGITEAFF. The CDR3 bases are TGCGCCAGCACAGGGGACAGTTCTAAAGGTATAACTGAAGCTTTCTTT.

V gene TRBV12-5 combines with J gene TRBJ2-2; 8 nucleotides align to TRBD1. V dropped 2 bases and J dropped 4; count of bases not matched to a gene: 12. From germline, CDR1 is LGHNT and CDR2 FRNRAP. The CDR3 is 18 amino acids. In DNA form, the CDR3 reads TGTGCTAGTGGTTTGACTCACCATCAGGGGGCGGGCACCGGGGAGCTGTTTTTT. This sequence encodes CASGLTHHQGAGTGELFF. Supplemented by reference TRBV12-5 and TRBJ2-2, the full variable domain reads DARVTQTPRHKVTEMGQEVTMRCQPILGHNTVFWYRQTMMQGLELLAYFRNRAPLDDSGMPKDRFSAEMPDATLATLKIQPSEPRDSAVYFCASGLTHHQGAGTGELFFGEGSRLTVL.

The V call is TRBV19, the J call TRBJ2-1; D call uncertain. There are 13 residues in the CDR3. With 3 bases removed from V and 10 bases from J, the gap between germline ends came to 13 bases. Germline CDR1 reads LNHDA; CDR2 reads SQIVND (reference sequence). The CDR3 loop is CASSMAVTNEQFF. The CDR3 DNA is TGTGCCAGTAGTATGGCGGTTACGAACGAGCAGTTCTTC.